This is a list of T cell receptor beta chains from one sample in a study of beta chain features in type 1 diabetes. Measured with immunoSEQ multiplex PCR; TCRdb has only the in-frame clones, and not every one. Among roughly 160,000 clones listed, approximately 7.9% were seen once. The sequencing sample was made of central memory CD4+ T cells from blood. The receptor set was obtained from a young man with type 1 diabetes. Each CDR3 is given with its conserved first and last residue. The D gene is left open where the match is weak. Clone size appears in some rows only: once, few, many, or a class for an expanded clone.

d_gene,abundance,j_gene,v_gene,CDR3aa,CDR3nt
TRBD1,few,TRBJ1-4,TRBV28,CASSLTGLVNEKLFF,TGTGCCAGCAGTTTGACAGGGCTGGTGAATGAAAAACTGTTTTTT
TRBD2,few,TRBJ2-5,TRBV30,CAWMSGVQETQYF,TGTGCCTGGATGAGCGGGGTCCAAGAGACCCAGTACTTC
.,few,TRBJ2-1,TRBV6-6,CASSEYYRTNEQFF,TGTGCCAGCAGTGAGTATTACCGAACCAATGAGCAGTTCTTC
.,few,TRBJ2-1,TRBV5-4,CASSAGLPNGYNEQFF,TGTGCCAGCAGCGCCGGACTTCCAAACGGGTACAATGAGCAGTTCTTC
TRBD1,.,TRBJ1-4,TRBV28,CASSTQTGSVEKLFF,TGTGCCAGCAGTACCCAGACAGGGTCTGTTGAAAAACTGTTTTTT
TRBD2,.,TRBJ2-3,TRBV2,CASRELAGGPADTQYF,TGTGCCAGCAGGGAACTAGCGGGAGGTCCGGCAGATACGCAGTATTTT
.,few,TRBJ2-7,TRBV18,CASSPTGPYEQYF,TGTGCCAGCTCACCGACAGGCCCCTACGAGCAGTACTTC
TRBD1,few,TRBJ1-2,TRBV4-1,CASSLRQGTEYGYTF,TGCGCCAGCAGCCTCCGACAGGGGACCGAATATGGCTACACCTTC
TRBD2,few,TRBJ2-1,TRBV27,CASRGLAGGNEQFF,TGTGCCAGCAGGGGACTAGCGGGGGGTAATGAGCAGTTCTTC
TRBD2,few,TRBJ2-1,TRBV11-2,CASSLSGGANNEQFF,TGTGCCAGCAGCCTTAGCGGGGGGGCTAACAATGAGCAGTTCTTC
.,few,TRBJ2-5,TRBV7-2,CASSLEWEETQYF,TGTGCCAGCAGCTTAGAATGGGAGGAGACCCAGTACTTC
TRBD1,.,TRBJ2-5,TRBV5-1,CASSSELSGTGTETQYF,TGCGCCAGCAGCTCTGAACTTTCCGGGACAGGGACCGAGACCCAGTACTTC
TRBD1,many,TRBJ1-1,TRBV7-9,CASSLVSGGRTEAFF,TGTGCCAGCAGCTTAGTGTCAGGGGGCCGGACTGAAGCTTTCTTT
.,.,TRBJ1-5,TRBV5-1,CASSGEDGGPQHF,TGCGCCAGCAGCGGAGAGGACGGAGGGCCCCAGCATTTT
.,once,TRBJ2-5,TRBV4-2,CASSQVSVWETQYF,TGTGCCAGCAGCCAAGTATCGGTCTGGGAGACCCAGTACTTC
.,.,TRBJ1-5,TRBV21-1,CASSKGLGRNQPQHF,TGTGCCAGCAGCAAAGGGTTGGGGCGAAATCAGCCCCAGCATTTT
.,few,TRBJ2-7,TRBV6-6,CASSKWFGEGEQYF,.
TRBD1,few,TRBJ1-6,TRBV5-5,CASSPYTRTGGSSPLHF,TGTGCCAGCAGCCCATACACCCGGACAGGGGGCAGTTCACCCCTCCACTTT
TRBD1,few,TRBJ2-1,TRBV10-3,CAIRGQGHNEQFF,TGTGCCATCAGGGGACAGGGCCACAATGAGCAGTTCTTC
.,.,TRBJ2-5,TRBV20-1,CSAGVRETQYF,TGCAGTGCCGGAGTTCGGGAGACCCAGTACTTC
.,.,TRBJ2-1,TRBV6-4,CASSDVKRAYNEQFF,TGTGCCAGCAGTGACGTGAAGCGGGCCTACAATGAGCAGTTCTTC
.,.,TRBJ1-2,TRBV20-1,CSARDKGGYTF,TGCAGTGCCCGGGACAAGGGGGGCTACACCTTC
.,few,TRBJ2-7,TRBV5-1,CASSLTQGNYEQYF,TGCGCCAGCAGCTTGACGCAGGGGAATTACGAGCAGTACTTC
TRBD1,.,TRBJ1-5,TRBV18,CASSEGTGYQPQHF,TGTGCCAGCTCCGAGGGGACAGGGTATCAGCCCCAGCATTTT
TRBD1,.,TRBJ1-2,TRBV5-4,CASSRAGGAGYGYTF,TGTGCCAGCAGCCGAGCAGGGGGCGCTGGCTATGGCTACACCTTC
TRBD1,few,TRBJ1-1,TRBV14,CASSQDRDTEAFF,TGTGCCAGCAGCCAGGACAGGGACACTGAAGCTTTCTTT
TRBD1,few,TRBJ1-4,TRBV7-2,CASSSSVGQGNEKLFF,TGTGCCAGCAGCTCCAGCGTGGGACAGGGTAACGAAAAACTGTTTTTT
TRBD1,few,TRBJ2-7,TRBV6-4,CASLPGQDGYEQYF,TGTGCCAGTCTGCCGGGACAGGATGGCTACGAGCAGTACTTC